Shown below are 25 T cell receptor beta chains from a single sample sequenced in a study of early T cells in non-severe SARS-CoV-2 infection (dated by TCRdb to the early 2020s). Library prep was done by 5' RACE. Sequencing took place on a NextSeq 500. TCRdb reprocessed the public reads (quality trimming at Q25 with fastp, clone calling with MiXCR) and kept in-frame beta chains. Rows with one shared CDR3 protein collapse into an entry with the most common genes and DNA. Within this sample are over 30,000 distinct CDR3 sequences, with roughly 5.3% of them counted one time only. The ten largest clonotypes hold roughly 22% of the sample. The sequencing sample was made of whole blood. All receptors derive from an adult who was a healthcare worker with PCR-confirmed SARS-CoV-2 infection or an uninfected control (not recorded which).

At least ten counts were recorded for this clonotype. The chain couples TRBV7-2 to TRBJ2-1, with 7 bases lining up with TRBD1. The J segment lost 9 bases and the V segment lost 3 bases, leaving 5 bases of the junction unmatched. The germline V gene has CDR1 SGHTA and CDR2 FQGNSA. The CDR3 extends over 13 amino acids. CDR3 in amino acids: CASSLNRGGEQFF. The CDR3 coding sequence is TGTGCCAGCAGCTTGAACAGGGGCGGTGAGCAGTTCTTC. Drawing the rest from reference TRBV7-2 and TRBJ2-1, the complete variable domain is GAGVSQSPSNKVTEKGKDVELRCDPISGHTALYWYRQSLGQGLEFLIYFQGNSAPDKSGLPSDRFSAERTGGSVSTLTIQRTQQEDSAVYLCASSLNRGGEQFFGPGTRLTVL.

This clonotype has ten or more counts. The chain combines TRBV5-1 with TRBJ2-1, with 8 bases lining up with TRBD1. This CDR3 has 16 residues. Germline CDR1 is SGHRS and CDR2 is YFSETQ. V lost 3 bases and J lost 0; bases outside the gene matches: 5. The CDR3 sequence is CASSSRTGNSYNEQFF. The CDR3 coding sequence is TGCGCCAGCAGCTCCAGGACAGGGAACTCCTACAATGAGCAGTTCTTC.

The sample holds many counts of this clonotype. The genes are TRBV5-4 and TRBJ1-5; perhaps TRBD1 as D (5 bases). Germline assignment: CDR1 SGHNT and CDR2 YYREEE (reference sequence). Deletions cut 3 bases from V and 5 bases from J, with 12 bases between. CDR3 size: 14 residues. The CDR3 DNA sequence: TGTGCCAGCAGCTCGCAGGGAAGCCATCAGCCCCAGCATTTT. It is translated as CASSSQGSHQPQHF.

This clonotype has a count of ten or more. This chain links TRBV2 with TRBJ2-1; D may match TRBD1 or TRBD2 (5 bases each). This CDR3 is built from 17 residues. Trimming shortened V by 10 bases and J by 5 bases, and 27 bases separated the two germline ends. Germline CDR1 and CDR2: SNHLY and FYNNEI. The CDR3 here is CAISTLGRVGGDNEQFF. In DNA, the CDR3 is TGTGCCATCTCAACGCTAGGGCGGGTTGGGGGTGACAATGAGCAGTTCTTC.

This clonotype was found many times. The chain couples TRBV7-2 to TRBJ2-7, with no clear D. The CDR3 runs 15 residues. Trimming took off 5 bases at V and 1 base at J, with 15 bases between the two ends. CDR1 and CDR2 from the germline V gene are SGHTA and FQGNSA. The CDR3 spells CASSLSPRGSYEQYF. CDR3 DNA: TGTGCCAGCAGCCTCTCCCCGCGCGGATCCTACGAGCAGTACTTC.

This clonotype has more than one count but fewer than ten. Here the CDR3 DNA reads TGCAGTGCTGAGATGGAGGGGGCTAACACCATATATTTT. This gives the protein CSAEMEGANTIYF. V usage is TRBV20-1 and J usage is TRBJ1-3; TRBD1 agrees at 7 bases. CDR1 is DFQATT, CDR2 SNEGSKA, per germline (reference sequence). CDR3 length: 13 residues. V lost 5 bases to trimming and J lost 7 bases; unmatched junction nucleotides: 8.

The chain uses TRBV29-1 and TRBJ2-2, with 11 bases aligning to TRBD2. V lost 6 bases, J lost 2 bases, and 2 bases stayed unmatched. The CDR3 runs 14 residues. Germline loops: CDR1 SQVTM, CDR2 ANQGSEA. This chain's CDR3 is CSVGTSGNTGELFF. The CDR3 coding sequence is TGCAGCGTGGGGACTAGCGGTAACACCGGGGAGCTGTTTTTT.

This clonotype was observed a few times. The V and J genes are TRBV2 and TRBJ1-1, with D unresolved. Germline lookup yields CDR1 SNHLY and CDR2 FYNNEI. The CDR3 runs to 13 residues. V was pared by 7 bases and J by 4 bases, with 13 bases between. CDR3 nucleotides: TGTGCCAGCAAGGTTCCTTGGGTCACTGAAGCTTTCTTT. This translates into CASKVPWVTEAFF.

This chain links TRBV2 with TRBJ2-3; weak D call: TRBD2 (6 bases). Trimming removed 8 bases at V and 2 bases at J, with 14 bases between. From germline, CDR1 is SNHLY and CDR2 FYNNEI. This CDR3 has 14 residues. For the CDR3, the DNA is TGTGCCAGCTGCCGGGACTCTCCCACAGATACGCAGTATTTT. Encoded protein: CASCRDSPTDTQYF.

This clonotype was found a few times. This chain connects TRBV11-2 to TRBJ2-1; D perhaps matches TRBD1 (6 bases). Trimming left V 2 bases short and J 6 bases short, with 14 bases between. Germline CDR1 is SGHAT and CDR2 is FQNNGV. The CDR3 has 15 residues. The CDR3 is CASSLSGAAGNEQFF. In DNA form, the CDR3 reads TGTGCCAGCAGCTTATCAGGGGCTGCAGGCAATGAGCAGTTCTTC.

The V call is TRBV7-8, the J call TRBJ1-2; D is ambiguous. The CDR3 contains 15 residues. Trimming took 2 bases from V and 0 from J, leaving 10 bases between them. Germline-derived CDR1 and CDR2 are SGHVS and FQNEAQ. This CDR3 reads CASSLRSATNYGYTF. CDR3 in DNA: TGTGCCAGCAGCTTACGCAGCGCCACTAACTATGGCTACACCTTC.

This clonotype was seen many times. The chain uses TRBV11-2 and TRBJ2-7, with 7 bases aligning to TRBD1. CDR1 SGHAT and CDR2 FQNNGV come from the germline V gene. CDR3 size: 15 residues. The V and J ends lost 5 bases and 4 bases, in that order; junction bases with no gene match: 11. CDR3 region: CASSPLIRGHYEQYF. The CDR3 DNA reads TGTGCCAGCAGCCCCCTGATAAGGGGGCATTACGAGCAGTACTTC. The full variable domain, its missing parts supplied by reference TRBV11-2 and TRBJ2-7, is EAGVAQSPRYKIIEKRQSVAFWCNPISGHATLYWYQQILGQGPKLLIQFQNNGVVDDSQLPKDRFSAERLKGVDSTLKIQPAKLEDSAVYLCASSPLIRGHYEQYFGPGTRLTVT.

The chain links TRBV7-9 to TRBJ1-1; D remains ambiguous. CDR1 and CDR2 (germline): SEHNR, FQNEAQ (reference sequence). V lost 4 bases to trimming and J lost 4 bases, with 13 bases between them. This CDR3 has 14 amino acids. The CDR3 nucleotides are TGTGCCAGCAGCTATCCTCTGACGGTCACTGAAGCTTTCTTT. Its translation: CASSYPLTVTEAFF.

In this sample, this clonotype turned up many times. V and J are TRBV2 and TRBJ1-2; a possible D gene is TRBD1 (6 bases). The CDR3 consists of 14 residues. The germline V gene has CDR1 SNHLY and CDR2 FYNNEI. V lost 5 bases to trimming and J lost 4 bases, with 14 bases between them. The CDR3 bases are TGTGCCAGCAGTACAGGGACGTCACCCTATGGCTACACCTTC. It translates to CASSTGTSPYGYTF.

This clonotype was seen ten or more times. The chain couples TRBV6-1 to TRBJ2-1; 12 bases match TRBD1. V was clipped by 6 bases and J by 7 bases; unmatched bases: 10. The germline gives CDR1 MNHNS, CDR2 SASEGT. This CDR3 is 16 amino acids long. CDR3 loop: CASSNRDRGRVNEQFF. The CDR3 DNA is TGTGCCAGCAGCAACCGGGACAGGGGGCGTGTAAATGAGCAGTTCTTC.

At least ten counts were recorded for this clonotype. V and J are TRBV6-5 and TRBJ2-2; no firm D call. Germline loops: CDR1 MNHEY, CDR2 SVGAGI. Trimming pared 9 bases from V and 4 bases from J, leaving 21 bases between. CDR3 length equals 16 residues. The CDR3 sequence: CASGRQGPSGTGELFF. The CDR3 DNA reads as TGTGCCAGTGGACGACAAGGTCCCTCGGGCACCGGGGAGCTGTTTTTT.

This clonotype was recorded at least ten times. The rearrangement uses TRBV10-1 and TRBJ1-5, with a tentative D call TRBD1 (5 bases). The CDR3 sequence is 13 residues long. V was clipped by 0 bases and J by 7 bases, with 7 bases between them. Germline V CDR1 and CDR2: WNHNN, SYGVQD (reference sequence). The CDR3: CASSESGGQPQHF. The CDR3 DNA reads as TGCGCCAGCAGTGAGTCGGGGGGACAGCCCCAGCATTTT.

The table lists this clonotype with many counts. The rearrangement uses TRBV24-1 and TRBJ2-3; 7 bases fit TRBD2. The trim removed 5 bases at V and 6 bases at J, leaving 4 bases unmatched. In germline, CDR1 is KGHDR, CDR2 SFDVKD. This CDR3 is 13 amino acids long. The CDR3 protein is CATSALREDTQYF. The DNA of the CDR3 is TGTGCCACCAGTGCCCTGCGGGAGGATACGCAGTATTTT.

This clonotype has only a few counts. The V gene is TRBV3-1, the J gene TRBJ1-1; D ambiguous. Germline V gene data show CDR1 as LGHDT and CDR2 as YNNKEL (reference sequence). The CDR3 contains 14 residues. Trimming shortened V by 2 bases and J by 5 bases, and 12 bases separated the two germline ends. CDR3 sequence reads: CASSQNDKITEAFF. CDR3 bases: TGTGCCAGCAGCCAAAATGACAAAATTACTGAAGCTTTCTTT. The variable domain in full, with the rest retrieved from reference TRBV3-1 and TRBJ1-1, is DTAVSQTPKYLVTQMGNDKSIKCEQNLGHDTMYWYKQDSKKFLKIMFSYNNKELIINETVPNRFSPKSPDKAHLNLHINSLELGDSAVYFCASSQNDKITEAFFGQGTRLTVV.

V gene TRBV5-4 combines with J gene TRBJ1-1; the D is unclear. V lost 0 bases, J lost 5 bases, and 11 bases lay in between. The germline CDR1 and CDR2 sequences are SGHNT and YYREEE (reference sequence). There are 14 residues in the CDR3. CDR3 in DNA: TGTGCCAGCAGCTTGGCGTTGGCGGCGACTGAAGCTTTCTTT. Protein: CASSLALAATEAFF.

This clonotype was seen a few times. The V and J genes are TRBV14 and TRBJ2-1; 9 bases align to TRBD2. Germline CDR1 and CDR2: SGHDN and FVKESK. With V trimmed by 4 bases and J by 3 bases, 7 bases remained unmatched. CDR3 size: 16 residues. CDR3: CASSRDSGRDYNEQFF. The CDR3 DNA reads as TGTGCCAGCAGCCGAGATAGCGGGAGAGACTACAATGAGCAGTTCTTC.

This clonotype has at least ten counts. V is TRBV30 and J is TRBJ2-7, with D perhaps being TRBD1 or TRBD2 (5 bases each). Germline V gene data show CDR1 as GTSNPN and CDR2 as SVGIG (reference sequence). The CDR3 runs to 12 residues. The V end lost 3 bases, the J end lost 7 bases, and 13 bases lay between the germline ends. In DNA, the CDR3 is TGTGCCTGGAGCCGAGGGGCCTGGGAGCAGTACTTC. This translates into CAWSRGAWEQYF.

The V gene is TRBV7-9, the J gene TRBJ1-1, with unresolved D. V shed 1 base and J shed 8 bases, with 11 bases lying between them. The CDR3 totals 13 residues. CDR1 and CDR2 (germline): SEHNR, FQNEAQ (reference sequence). The CDR3, as DNA: TGTGCCAGCAGCTTAGATCGGGGTGGCGAAGCTTTCTTT. Translated, it gives CASSLDRGGEAFF.

Ten or more counts support this clonotype. This chain connects TRBV20-1 to TRBJ2-7; D is unclear. This CDR3 spans 11 amino acids. V was shortened by 1 base and J by 4 bases, with 5 bases between the two germline ends. Germline CDR1 DFQATT, CDR2 SNEGSKA (reference sequence). The chain's CDR3 is CSARGGYEQYF. The DNA of the CDR3 is TGCAGTGCTAGAGGAGGATACGAGCAGTACTTC.

The CDR3 DNA is TGCAGTGCCCAGACTCCGAGCATATACAATGAGCAGTTCTTC. Amino acids: CSAQTPSIYNEQFF. The chain is built from TRBV20-1 and TRBJ2-1, with D hard to call. V was cut by 6 bases and J by 4 bases, with 16 bases left in between. The germline V gene encodes CDR1 DFQATT and CDR2 SNEGSKA (reference sequence). CDR3 length equals 14 residues.